This TCR beta chain derives from a study of blood T cell repertoires in COVID-19. Study in general: T cells, B-cell-depleted T cells, or PBMCs supplied cDNA or gDNA.

The study recruited people aged about 18 to 90 years across some 23 US areas. The study assigned cohorts using participant-reported clinical history. A COVID-19 case was met by exposed participants within 2 weeks before study entry. Some clones are missing from TCRdb's copy, which holds only in-frame ones; the method was immunoSEQ multiplex PCR. The table includes some 360,000 clones, around nine tenths detected once. The source material was PBMCs or T cells enriched from blood (not recorded which). The receptor's source is a woman in her 30s who had been exposed to COVID-19.

CDR3 sequence: CASSLQGIYSNQPQHF. CDR3 nucleotides: TGTGCCAGCAGCTTGCAGGGTATCTATAGCAATCAGCCCCAGCATTTT. This chain uses TRBV5-5 with TRBJ1-5, with TRBD1 as a possible D gene (5 bases). CDR1 and CDR2 from the germline V gene are SGHKS and YYEKEE (reference sequence). The V gene lost 1 base and the J gene lost 0 bases, with 11 bases spanning the gap. This CDR3 contains 16 residues.